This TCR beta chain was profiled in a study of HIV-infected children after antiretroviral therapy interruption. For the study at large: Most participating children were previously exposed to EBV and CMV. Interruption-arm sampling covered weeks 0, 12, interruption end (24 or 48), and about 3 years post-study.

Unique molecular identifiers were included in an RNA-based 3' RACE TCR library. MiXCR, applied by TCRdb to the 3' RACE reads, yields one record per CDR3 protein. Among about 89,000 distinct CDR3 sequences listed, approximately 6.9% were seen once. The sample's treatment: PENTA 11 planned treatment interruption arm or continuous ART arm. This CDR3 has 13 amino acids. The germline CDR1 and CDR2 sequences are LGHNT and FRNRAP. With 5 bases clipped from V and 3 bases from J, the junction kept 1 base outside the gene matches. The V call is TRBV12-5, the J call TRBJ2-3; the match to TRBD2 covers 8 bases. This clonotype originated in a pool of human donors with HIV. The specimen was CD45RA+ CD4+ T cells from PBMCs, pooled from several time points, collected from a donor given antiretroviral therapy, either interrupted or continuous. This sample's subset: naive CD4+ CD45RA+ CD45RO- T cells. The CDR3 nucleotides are TGTGCTAGTGGTCCGGGGGGGACAGATACGCAGTATTTT. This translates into CASGPGGTDTQYF.